Reported below is one TCR beta chain. Its antigen remains unidentified. Likely a read error: the CDR3 ends without its conserved phenylalanine or tryptophan. The DNA is omitted, as the CDR3 cannot be located on it reliably, and the CDR3 follows TCRdb's listing. In the original processing: For papillary thyroid cancer, a distant-metastasis classifier was constructed from CDR3 differences observed across clinicopathological groups. Via MiXCR, TCRdb re-called the PCR reads. Clone size and V and J calls follow TCRdb, not the original study. Seen here are 30,000 to 35,000 clones, approximately 16% observed once, and the top ten hold about 19%. These data originate in a study of metastatic and nonmetastatic thyroid tumors. The overall study: The comparison covered peripheral blood and tumor or nodule tissue in malignant and benign thyroid patients.

No patient had received any treatment before thyroid surgery. A total of 12 residues make up the CDR3, ends included. Germline CDR1 is SGHRS and CDR2 is YFSETQ. Study outcomes and limitations: As reported, TCR beta diversity in blood and tumor was significantly higher in malignant thyroid tumors than in benign nodules.

The receptor's source is a male donor with papillary thyroid cancer or a benign thyroid nodule (not recorded which). Some clones in this sample may be carry-over from other donors' samples. Source material: blood. V gene TRBV5-1 combines with J gene TRBJ1-2. This chain's CDR3 is CASILDGSSLHI.